Following are 28 T cell receptor beta chains from one sample sequenced in a study of early T cells in non-severe SARS-CoV-2 infection. MiXCR, applied by TCRdb to the 5' RACE reads, yields one record per CDR3 protein. The sample has 55,000 to 75,000 distinct CDR3 sequences, around 6.5% seen once. Sequencing was performed on whole blood, taken at baseline. These receptors were collected from an adult who was a healthcare worker with PCR-confirmed SARS-CoV-2 infection or an uninfected control (not recorded which).

This clonotype was seen at least ten times. The chain joins TRBV20-1 to TRBJ2-5, with no clear D. Looked up from germline, CDR1 is DFQATT and CDR2 is SNEGSKA (reference sequence). Trimming shortened V by 2 bases and J by 1 base, and 2 bases separated the two germline ends. The CDR3 is made up of 11 amino acids. The CDR3 reads CSARSQETQYF. Written as DNA, the CDR3 is TGCAGTGCTAGAAGCCAAGAGACCCAGTACTTC.

Written as DNA, the CDR3 is TGTGCCAGCAGCTCGGACAGGGGATCGAATTCACCCCTCCACTTT. This encodes CASSSDRGSNSPLHF. The chain has TRBV13 and TRBJ1-6; 9 bases line up with TRBD1. The CDR3 is made up of 15 amino acids. V shed 4 bases and J 7 bases; nucleotides not matched to a gene: 5. Germline values: CDR1 PRHDT, CDR2 FYEKMQ (reference sequence).

Ten or more counts support this clonotype. The rearrangement joins TRBV6-2 or TRBV6-3 to TRBJ2-1; D might be TRBD2 (6 bases). Germline CDR1 is MNHEY and CDR2 is SVGEGT. V dropped 2 bases and J dropped 9 bases, with 14 bases sitting between them. This CDR3 region has 14 residues. CDR3 coding DNA: TGTGCCAGCAGTTACATTTTGGCAGCGGGTGAGCAGTTCTTC. Translation gives CASSYILAAGEQFF.

With regard to this clonotype: A much larger clone differs by one base, so this may be a read error. CDR3 nucleotide sequence: TGTGTCAGCAGCTTAGTTAGCGGGAGAGACACCGGGGAGCTGTTTTTT. This translates into CVSSLVSGRDTGELFF. The V and J genes are TRBV7-6 and TRBJ2-2, with TRBD2 matching 9 bases. The CDR3 consists of 16 residues. CDR1 is SGHVS, CDR2 FNYEAQ, per germline. Variable domain in full (rest from reference TRBV7-6 and TRBJ2-2): GAGVSQSPRYKVTKRGQDVALRCDPISGHVSLYWYRQALGQGPEFLTYFNYEAQQDKSGLPNDRFSAERPEGSISTLTIQRTEQRDSAMYRCVSSLVSGRDTGELFFGEGSRLTVL.

CDR3 sequence (DNA): TGCGCCAGCAGCCCAGATGGGGACGATACGCAGTATTTT. It specifies CASSPDGDDTQYF. V and J are TRBV5-1 and TRBJ2-3; D may be TRBD1 or TRBD2 (5 bases each). The CDR3 loop spans 13 amino acids. The V gene's germline CDR1 is SGHRS and CDR2 YFSETQ. Trimming removed 4 bases at V and 6 bases at J, with 12 bases between.

V gene TRBV18 combines with J gene TRBJ2-7; 9 nucleotides agree with TRBD1. Germline-derived CDR1 and CDR2 are KGHSH and LQKENI. The ends lost 4 bases at V and 3 bases at J; junction bases unmatched: 13. This CDR3 has 17 amino acids. DNA of the CDR3: TGTGCCAGCTCACTTTATGCCGGGACAGGGATTTTCTACGAGCAGTACTTC. Encoded protein: CASSLYAGTGIFYEQYF.

At least ten counts were recorded for this clonotype. The chain is built from TRBV4-1 and TRBJ2-1, with TRBD2 matching over 8 bases. CDR1 is MGHRA and CDR2 is YSYEKL in the germline V gene. The CDR3 spans 17 residues. The junction had 8 bases not matched to a gene; V was cut back by 0 bases and J by 4 bases. CDR3 nucleotides: TGCGCCAGCAGCCAAGAGGAGTCGGGAGGGTTTTACAATGAGCAGTTCTTC. Residues: CASSQEESGGFYNEQFF.

This clonotype was picked up many times. This sequence joins TRBV6-2 or TRBV6-3 and TRBJ1-5; D call uncertain. This CDR3 is 13 amino acids long. The germline gives CDR1 MNHEY, CDR2 SVGEGT. The V end lost 0 bases, the J end lost 6 bases, and 6 bases lay between the germline ends. The CDR3 sequence: CASSYSEAQPQHF. CDR3 coding DNA: TGTGCCAGCAGTTACTCAGAGGCTCAGCCCCAGCATTTT.

In this sample, this clonotype turned up many times. This chain uses TRBV20-1 with TRBJ2-3, with D maybe TRBD2 (5 bases). This CDR3 is built from 11 residues. V was trimmed by 6 bases and J by 1 base, leaving 5 bases between them. Per the germline V gene, CDR1 is DFQATT and CDR2 is SNEGSKA (reference sequence). The CDR3, as DNA: TGCAGTGCGGGAGGCACAGATACGCAGTATTTT. Its translation is CSAGGTDTQYF.

This clonotype was counted only a few times. V gene TRBV12-3 or TRBV12-4 combines with J gene TRBJ1-1; D gene uncertain. Trimming shortened V by 4 bases and J by 3 bases, and 15 bases separated the two germline ends. This CDR3 comprises 15 residues. As DNA, the CDR3 is TGTGCCAGCAGTTCCAGGATTAGGGTTGACACTGAAGCTTTCTTT. This gives the protein CASSSRIRVDTEAFF.

This clonotype was counted once. The chain recombines TRBV20-1 with TRBJ1-2; possibly TRBD1 for D (5 bases). V shed 3 bases and J shed 1 base, with 15 bases lying between them. Germline V gene data show CDR1 as DFQATT and CDR2 as SNEGSKA (reference sequence). This CDR3 has 15 amino acids. CDR3 DNA sequence: TGCAGTGCTAGTATGCGGGACCGACGTAACTATGGCTACACCTTC. Amino acids: CSASMRDRRNYGYTF.

This clonotype was observed at least ten times. The gene calls are TRBV2 and TRBJ2-7; D is ambiguous. Trimming took off 3 bases at V and 3 bases at J, with 6 bases between the two ends. The CDR3 spans 12 residues. CDR1 and CDR2 from the germline V gene are SNHLY and FYNNEI. CDR3 sequence (DNA): TGTGCCAGCAGTGACGAGGTCTACGAGCAGTACTTC. As protein: CASSDEVYEQYF. The variable domain in full, with the rest retrieved from reference TRBV2 and TRBJ2-7, is EPEVTQTPSHQVTQMGQEVILRCVPISNHLYFYWYRQILGQKVEFLVSFYNNEISEKSEIFDDQFSVERPDGSNFTLKIRSTKLEDSAMYFCASSDEVYEQYFGPGTRLTVT.

This clonotype was observed at least ten times. The chain employs TRBV30 and TRBJ1-3, with unresolved D. The V and J ends lost 2 bases and 0 bases respectively, with 8 bases between them. Germline V lookup: CDR1 GTSNPN, CDR2 SVGIG (reference sequence). CDR3 length: 14 residues. CDR3 protein: CAWSPVPSGNTIYF. CDR3 in DNA: TGTGCCTGGAGTCCAGTCCCCTCTGGAAACACCATATATTTT.

This clonotype was seen ten or more times. This sequence joins TRBV29-1 and TRBJ2-1, with 8 bases that match TRBD1. From germline, CDR1 is SQVTM and CDR2 ANQGSEA. This CDR3 comprises 13 residues. J lost 6 bases, V lost 7 bases, and 8 bases had no gene match. For the CDR3, the DNA is TGCAGCGCCGGACAGGGATCTTCCAATGAGCAGTTCTTC. Its translation: CSAGQGSSNEQFF.

This clonotype has ten or more counts. The rearrangement uses TRBV3-1 and TRBJ1-1; D gene uncertain. Germline loops: CDR1 LGHDT, CDR2 YNNKEL (reference sequence). V shed 1 base and J shed 4 bases, with 10 bases lying between them. The CDR3 consists of 14 residues. The CDR3 loop reads CASSQVGLRTEAFF. The CDR3 DNA reads TGTGCCAGCAGCCAAGTAGGGCTCCGCACTGAAGCTTTCTTT.

This clonotype was counted ten times or more. The CDR3 DNA reads as TGCAGTGCTAGAGACTCCTCCCCCTTTCAGCCCCAGCATTTT. Protein sequence: CSARDSSPFQPQHF. The chain is built from TRBV20-1 and TRBJ1-5; unclear D gene. V lost 0 bases and J 6 bases, leaving 12 bases between the germline ends. The CDR3 length is 14 residues. The V gene's germline CDR1 is DFQATT and CDR2 SNEGSKA (reference sequence).

This clonotype came up a few times. This sequence joins TRBV4-1 and TRBJ2-7, with unresolved D. Germline V CDR1 and CDR2: MGHRA, YSYEKL. The CDR3 loop spans 16 amino acids. V was clipped by 1 base and J by 1 base, with 14 bases between them. The CDR3 DNA is TGCGCCAGCAGCCAAGCCGTCTATCGGCGGTCCTACGAGCAGTACTTC. Translation: CASSQAVYRRSYEQYF.

CDR3 sequence reads: CASSPKPFDARAAYEQYF. For the CDR3, the DNA is TGCGCCAGCAGCCCGAAACCTTTTGACGCCCGTGCGGCCTACGAGCAGTACTTC. This sequence joins TRBV5-1 and TRBJ2-7; D not certain. Trimming shortened V by 4 bases and J by 2 bases, and 25 bases separated the two germline ends. The CDR3 spans 18 residues. The germline gives CDR1 SGHRS, CDR2 YFSETQ.

This clonotype has at least ten counts. The chain couples TRBV20-1 to TRBJ2-1; tentatively, D is TRBD1 or TRBD2 (6 bases each). CDR3 length equals 16 residues. Germline-derived CDR1 and CDR2 are DFQATT and SNEGSKA (reference sequence). V was trimmed by 0 bases and J by 10 bases, leaving 22 bases between them. Here the CDR3 reads CSAREPPGAGRGEQFF. CDR3 sequence (DNA): TGCAGTGCTAGAGAGCCGCCGGGGGCGGGGCGTGGGGAGCAGTTCTTC.

The table lists this clonotype with a few counts. V usage is TRBV30 and J usage is TRBJ2-1; 7 nucleotides align to TRBD1. V gave up 2 bases and J gave up 3 bases; unmatched junction bases: 4. The CDR3 has 14 residues. Germline lookup yields CDR1 GTSNPN and CDR2 SVGIG (reference sequence). Written as DNA, the CDR3 is TGTGCCTGGAGTCGAGGGGGCAACTACAATGAGCAGTTCTTC. Translated: CAWSRGGNYNEQFF. Full variable domain (outside the CDR3, taken from reference TRBV30 and TRBJ2-1): SQTIHQWPATLVQPVGSPLSLECTVEGTSNPNLYWYRQAAGRGLQLLFYSVGIGQISSEVPQNLSASRPQDRQFILSSKKLLLSDSGFYLCAWSRGGNYNEQFFGPGTRLTVL.

In this sample, this clonotype turned up a few times. The V call is TRBV11-3, the J call TRBJ1-1; D perhaps matches TRBD1 (5 bases). V gave up 5 bases and J gave up 0 bases, with 7 bases separating them. The CDR3 is 13 amino acids. CDR1 is SGHNT, CDR2 YENEEA, per germline. CDR3 coding DNA: TGTGCCAGCAGCCGGGGCCTGAACACTGAAGCTTTCTTT. This codes for CASSRGLNTEAFF.

This clonotype was detected ten times or more. This chain connects TRBV7-3 to TRBJ1-3; perhaps TRBD1 as D (5 bases). CDR1 SGHTA and CDR2 FQGTGA come from the germline V gene. V was cut by 0 bases and J by 3 bases, with 6 bases left in between. The CDR3 extends over 14 amino acids. CDR3 in amino acids: CASSLTGGGNTIYF. In DNA form, the CDR3 reads TGTGCCAGCAGCTTAACGGGGGGTGGAAACACCATATATTTT.

The table lists this clonotype with many counts. The chain links TRBV19 to TRBJ2-6, with 7 bases identical to TRBD1. The trim removed 4 bases at V and 0 bases at J, leaving 9 bases unmatched. The CDR3 contains 18 residues. Germline loops: CDR1 LNHDA, CDR2 SQIVND (reference sequence). CDR3 protein: CASSTETGRGSGANVLTF. Here the CDR3 DNA reads TGTGCCAGTAGTACCGAGACAGGGAGAGGCTCTGGGGCCAACGTCCTGACTTTC.

At least ten counts were recorded for this clonotype. The chain employs TRBV12-3 or TRBV12-4 and TRBJ1-1; tentative D call: TRBD1 (6 bases). The CDR3 spans 12 residues. V lost 1 base, J lost 8 bases, and 8 bases lay in between. CDR3 bases: TGTGCCAGCAGTTTAGGCGGACAGGAAGCTTTCTTT. This sequence encodes CASSLGGQEAFF.

This clonotype came up many times. V and J are TRBV4-1 and TRBJ1-1; tentative D call: TRBD1 (6 bases). This CDR3 has 12 residues. Germline V gene data show CDR1 as MGHRA and CDR2 as YSYEKL. V was pared by 2 bases and J by 8 bases, with 9 bases between. For the CDR3, the DNA is TGCGCCAGCAGCCAATCAACAGGGGAAGCTTTCTTT. It yields the protein CASSQSTGEAFF.

This clonotype was counted ten times or more. V is TRBV19 and J is TRBJ2-7, with 9 bases lining up with TRBD1. CDR3 length: 15 residues. V lost 3 bases and J lost 3; bases outside the gene matches: 6. Germline loops: CDR1 LNHDA, CDR2 SQIVND (reference sequence). The CDR3 sequence is CASSIITGGLYEQYF. For the CDR3, the DNA is TGTGCCAGTAGTATCATCACAGGGGGCCTCTACGAGCAGTACTTC. The whole variable domain, remainder taken from reference TRBV19 and TRBJ2-7, is DGGITQSPKYLFRKEGQNVTLSCEQNLNHDAMYWYRQDPGQGLRLIYYSQIVNDFQKGDIAEGYSVSREKKESFPLTVTSAQKNPTAFYLCASSIITGGLYEQYFGPGTRLTVT.

This clonotype was seen only a few times. The rearrangement joins TRBV7-2 to TRBJ2-7, with a tentative D call TRBD1 (5 bases). Germline V gene sequence: CDR1 SGHTA, CDR2 FQGNSA. This CDR3 comprises 17 residues. Trimming shortened V by 3 bases and J by 3 bases, and 21 bases separated the two germline ends. The CDR3 sequence: CASSLSGHFRVFYEQYF. The CDR3 region has the DNA TGTGCCAGCAGCTTGTCCGGACACTTCAGGGTTTTCTACGAGCAGTACTTC.

This clonotype was found many times. CDR3 nucleotide sequence: TGTGCCAGCAGTTCACCGGACCCACCCTATGGCTACACCTTC. Translating gives CASSSPDPPYGYTF. V usage is TRBV28 and J usage is TRBJ1-2; D gene ambiguous. The CDR3 is 14 amino acids. The V gene lost 4 bases and the J gene lost 4 bases, with 13 bases spanning the gap. Germline lookup yields CDR1 MDHEN and CDR2 SYDVKM.